The TCR beta chain described here comes from a study of blood T cells in healthy people across ages (dated by TCRdb to between 2014 and 2016). About the investigation overall: Template switching captured roughly one uniquely barcoded TCR beta cDNA molecule per two T cells in model experiments. Age-related changes in TCR beta repertoire diversity were measured in the study by deep sequencing normalized with unique cDNA molecular identifiers. Four age groups were formed from the donors: young (average approximately 15 years), middle-aged (roughly 38), aged (under 70) and long-lived (around 82). Using the same blood draw, the study looked at two additional independent replicas of 1 million unique cDNA reads for two donors, one aged 18 to 30 and the other aged 80 or older.

The CDR3, cysteine through phenylalanine, is 12 amino acids long. CDR3 DNA only is kept here, 36 bases in frame from base 1. CDR1 and CDR2 are read off the germline V gene as MNHEY and SVGEGT. The junction shows trimming of 5 bases on V and 7 bases on J, plus 9 bases between the germline ends. Beyond this particular receptor, the publication reports: Observed TCR beta diversity correlated strongly with the percentage of naive T cells measured by flow cytometry. The long-lived group showed more naive CD4+ T cells, fewer expanded clones and increased TCR diversity than the aged group, suggesting age selection. Observed TCR beta diversity per million T cells fell roughly linearly with age, and a significant reduction was already apparent by age around 36. Because the CMV infection status of the donors was unknown, age-related changes in expanded clonotypes may potentially have been confounded. Estimates of total diversity from one million sequenced T cells were regarded as lower bounds and underestimates. Because profiling used bulk unsorted PBMCs, naive and antigen-experienced compartments could not be compared conclusively.

The library was made by 5' RACE. Sequencing used an Illumina HiSeq 2500. A second PCR of roughly 6 to 12 cycles was performed with a sample-barcoded 5' primer and a J-beta primer mix. A template-switch 5' adaptor carrying 12 random nucleotides introduced a unique molecular identifier onto each TCR beta cDNA molecule. At least 2.5 million CDR3-containing paired-end reads were obtained from each sample. All of the RNA was converted into first-strand cDNA using the Mint cDNA synthesis kit, with a TRBC-specific oligonucleotide serving as the primer. After uracil-DNA glycosylase treatment, a first 18-cycle PCR used universal primers M1SS and BC2_uni_R on all cDNA. Per the source publication's procedure: Normalization of each sample was performed by random selection of 1 million high-quality reads, each carrying a distinct molecular identifier. Reads with shared molecular identifiers were discarded instead of being binned into consensus sequences. MiTCR, with a Q25 quality threshold and the strictest error-elimination algorithm, was used for CDR3 identification, clonotype clustering and error correction. A nonparametric unseen species model with Euler transformation was used to estimate a lower bound on total TCR beta diversity. In TCRdb, the public reads were trimmed at Q25 with fastp and aligned with MiXCR, with productive beta chains retained. Rows matching on CDR3 protein sequence are summarized as one entry with the most common DNA and genes. The V and J calls shown here were made by TCRdb, not taken from the authors' results. The sample records approximately 900,000 distinct CDR3 sequences, roughly 29% of which are singletons. The ten largest clonotypes hold about 9.4% of the sample.

The roughly 42 donors, aged 6 to 90 years, were systemically healthy Caucasian individuals from Russia. About 9.6 milliliters of peripheral blood were collected from each donor into EDTA-treated Vacutainer tubes. Ficoll-Paque density-gradient centrifugation was used to isolate PBMCs, with at least 6 million per sample. Trizol reagent was used to extract total RNA from PBMCs, with at least 6 micrograms per sample. Naive CD45RAhigh/CD27high T cell percentages were measured by flow cytometry on a PBMC aliquot from every donor. About this clonotype itself: There is no known antigen for this receptor. Base-call qualities are not available, and no considerably larger clone is one nucleotide away.

The data were also submitted as part of a second study, on T cells of mothers and their children. Looking at the second paper: Nine systemically healthy Caucasian individuals served as donors, namely three mothers together with their six children. cDNA synthesis consumed the entire amount of extracted RNA, loaded at approximately 1.5 ug RNA in each 15 ul reaction. In the second PCR, sample barcodes and 2-4 random nucleotides were introduced via the M1S primer. Over 8 million TCR beta CDR3 reads were obtained for each mother, and 2.7 million or so reads were obtained for each child. In both related and unrelated pairs, thymic selection shapes the output of TCR recombination in a similar way, with inherited differences having only a minor effect. Related mother-child pairs always showed normalized repertoire overlap that was slightly higher than in unrelated mother-child pairs, though the difference was never significant. With a sensitivity of about 100 clones per million clonotypes, no persistent microchimeric T cell clones were detected. To look for features that set related mother-child pairs apart from unrelated individuals, the researchers ran deep NGS to compare the TCR beta repertoires of mothers and children. On average, the children were around 11 +/- 4 years old, while the mothers were approximately 41 +/- 4 years old. After adapters were ligated using NEBNext reagents, the libraries underwent 100+100 nt paired-end sequencing on an Illumina HiSeq 2000. Mother and child libraries were prepared a month apart and sequenced in separate runs to prevent cross-contamination. Each donor had between roughly 500,000 and 2,100,000 distinct TCR beta clonotypes identified. Naive TCR beta clonotypes were estimated from low-frequency clonotypes matched to each donor's FACS-determined naive share, without sorting.

The TCR comes from a woman in her 40s in good health. The chain is encoded by TRBV6-2 or TRBV6-3 joined to TRBJ1-5; the D gene is perhaps TRBD1, from 5 matching bases. Input material: blood. CDR3 protein: CASSVPGQPQHF. The sequence in DNA is TGTGCCAGCAGTGTCCCAGGGCAGCCCCAGCATTTT.